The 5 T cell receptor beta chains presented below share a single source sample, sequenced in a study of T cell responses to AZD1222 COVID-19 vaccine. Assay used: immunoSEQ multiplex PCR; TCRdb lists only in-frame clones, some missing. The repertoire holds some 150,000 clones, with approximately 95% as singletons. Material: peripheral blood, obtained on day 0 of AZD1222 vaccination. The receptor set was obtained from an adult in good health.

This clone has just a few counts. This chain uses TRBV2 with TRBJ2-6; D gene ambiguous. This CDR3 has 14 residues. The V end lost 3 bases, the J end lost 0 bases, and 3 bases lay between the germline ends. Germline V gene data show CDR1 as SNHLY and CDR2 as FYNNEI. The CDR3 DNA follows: TGTGCCAGCAGTGAGCGCTCTGGGGCCAACGTCCTGACTTTC. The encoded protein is CASSERSGANVLTF.

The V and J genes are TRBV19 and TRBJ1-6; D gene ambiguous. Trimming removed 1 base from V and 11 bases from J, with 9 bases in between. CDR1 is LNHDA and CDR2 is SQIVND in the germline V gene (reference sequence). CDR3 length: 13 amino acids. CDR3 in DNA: TGTGCCAGTAGTATAGCTGGGTTGGCACCCCTCCACTTT. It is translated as CASSIAGLAPLHF.

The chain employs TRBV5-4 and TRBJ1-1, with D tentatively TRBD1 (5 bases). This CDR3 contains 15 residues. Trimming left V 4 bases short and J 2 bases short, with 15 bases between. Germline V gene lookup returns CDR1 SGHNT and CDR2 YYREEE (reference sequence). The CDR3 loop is CASSTGWLRNTEAFF. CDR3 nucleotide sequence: TGTGCCAGCAGCACAGGTTGGTTACGTAACACTGAAGCTTTCTTT.

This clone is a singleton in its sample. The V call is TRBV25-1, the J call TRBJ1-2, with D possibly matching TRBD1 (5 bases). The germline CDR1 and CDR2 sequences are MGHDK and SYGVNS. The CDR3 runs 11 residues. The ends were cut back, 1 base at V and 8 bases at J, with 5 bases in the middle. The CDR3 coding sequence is TGTGCCAGCAGTGAATGGGGGGGCTACACCTTC. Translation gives CASSEWGGYTF.

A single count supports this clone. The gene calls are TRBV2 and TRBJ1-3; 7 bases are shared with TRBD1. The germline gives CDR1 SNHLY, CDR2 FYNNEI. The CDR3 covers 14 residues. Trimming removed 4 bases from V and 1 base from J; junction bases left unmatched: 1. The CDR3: CASSVTGSGNTIYF. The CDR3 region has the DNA TGTGCCAGCAGTGTGACAGGGTCTGGAAACACCATATATTTT.